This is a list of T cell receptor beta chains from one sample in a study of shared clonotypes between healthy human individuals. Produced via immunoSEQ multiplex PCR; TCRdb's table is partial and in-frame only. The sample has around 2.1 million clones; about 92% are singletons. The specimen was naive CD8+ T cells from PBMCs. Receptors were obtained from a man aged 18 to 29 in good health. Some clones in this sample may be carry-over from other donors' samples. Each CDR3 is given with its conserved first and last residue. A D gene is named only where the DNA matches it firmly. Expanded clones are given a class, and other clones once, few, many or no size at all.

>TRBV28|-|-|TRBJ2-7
TGTGCCAGCAGTTTGAACAGCTTCCGATTCGAGCAGTACTTC
CASSLNSFRFEQYF
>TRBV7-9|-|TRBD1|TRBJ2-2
TGTGCCAGCAGCTTAAGTGGGACAGGGCTTACCGGGGAGCTGTTTTTT
CASSLSGTGLTGELFF
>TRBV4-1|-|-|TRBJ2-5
TGCGCCAGCAGCCAAGTATTTACCTCCCAAGAGACCCAGTACTTC
CASSQVFTSQETQYF
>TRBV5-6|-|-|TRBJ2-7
TGTGCCAGCAGCTTAGAACCATACGAGCAGTACTTC
CASSLEPYEQYF
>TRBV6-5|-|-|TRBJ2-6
TGTGCCAGCAGTGCCCAGGGGGGCGGGGCCAACGTCCTGACTTTC
CASSAQGGGANVLTF
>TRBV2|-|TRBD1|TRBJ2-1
TGTGCCAGCAGGAGGGACAGGGGACACGACAATGAGCAGTTCTTC
CASRRDRGHDNEQFF
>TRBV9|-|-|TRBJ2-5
TGTGCCAGCAGCGAAGGCAAAACAGGCCGAAAAGAGACCCAGTACTTC
CASSEGKTGRKETQYF
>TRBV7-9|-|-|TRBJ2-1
TGTGCCAGCAGCTTAGTCTGGGACAATGAGCAGTTCTTC
CASSLVWDNEQFF
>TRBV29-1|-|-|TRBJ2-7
TGCAGCGCATTCGGTGTCGGTACCTACGAGCAGTACTTC
CSAFGVGTYEQYF
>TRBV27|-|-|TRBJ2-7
TGTGCCAGCAGTCCCGACCCGTATGCCTACGAGCAGTACTTC
CASSPDPYAYEQYF
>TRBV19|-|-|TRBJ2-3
TGTGCCAGTAGTAACCCGAAGTTTGGGGCTAGCGACACAGATACGCAGTATTTT
CASSNPKFGASDTDTQYF
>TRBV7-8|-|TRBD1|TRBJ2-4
TGTGCCAGCAGCCCAAACAGGGGTCCGGCCAAAAACATTCAGTACTTC
CASSPNRGPAKNIQYF
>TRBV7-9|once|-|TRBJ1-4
TGTGCCAGCAGCCTCGGGACACTCATTTCAACTAATGAAAAACTGTTTTTT
CASSLGTLISTNEKLFF
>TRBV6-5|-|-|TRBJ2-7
TGTGCCAGCAGTGAGACGGGGGCAAATCGCGAGCAGTACTTC
CASSETGANREQYF
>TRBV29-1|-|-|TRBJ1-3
TGCAGCTTCCTAGGTGACACCATATATTTT
CSFLGDTIYF
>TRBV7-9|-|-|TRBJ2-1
TGTGCCAGCACCCGGGGAAGCTCCAATGAGCAGTTCTTC
CASTRGSSNEQFF